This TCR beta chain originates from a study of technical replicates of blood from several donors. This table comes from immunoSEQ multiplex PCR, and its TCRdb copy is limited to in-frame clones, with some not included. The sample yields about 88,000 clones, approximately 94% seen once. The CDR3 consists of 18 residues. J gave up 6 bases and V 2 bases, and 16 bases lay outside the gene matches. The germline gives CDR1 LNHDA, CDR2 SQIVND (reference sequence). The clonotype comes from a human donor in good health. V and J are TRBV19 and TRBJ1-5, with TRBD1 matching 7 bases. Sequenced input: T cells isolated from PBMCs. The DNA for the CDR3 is TGTGCCAGTAGTATATCCCAGGGGACAGCCGTAGATCTTCAGCCCCAGCATTTT. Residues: CASSISQGTAVDLQPQHF.